One sample yielded the 5 T cell receptor beta chains listed below, sequenced in a study of T cell repertoires in cytomegalovirus infection. Each CDR3 protein gets one entry after TCRdb re-called the reads with MiXCR. In the table there are 380,000 or so distinct CDR3 sequences, roughly 34% of which are singletons. No antigens are known for them. This specimen consisted of cultured PBMCs, obtained from culture after CMV antigen stimulation. These TCRs come from a human donor in good health (CMV status not recorded). Some clones in this sample may be carry-over from other donors' samples.

V gene TRBV7-9 combines with J gene TRBJ2-1, with D tentatively TRBD2 (6 bases). CDR3 size: 11 residues. Between the trimmed V and J ends, which lost 5 bases and 8 bases, there was a span of 7 bases. From germline, CDR1 is SEHNR and CDR2 FQNEAQ (reference sequence). The CDR3 reads CASSPGDEQFF. CDR3 bases: TGTGCCAGCAGCCCGGGGGATGAGCAGTTCTTC. The full variable domain, with the rest looked up from reference TRBV7-9 and TRBJ2-1, is DTGVSQNPRHKITKRGQNVTFRCDPISEHNRLYWYRQTLGQGPEFLTYFQNEAQLEKSRLLSDRFSAERPKGSFSTLEIQRTEQGDSAMYLCASSPGDEQFFGPGTRLTVL.

This clonotype has just a few counts. J is TRBJ1-1 and V is TRBV7-3, with D hard to call. CDR1 and CDR2 (germline): SGHTA, FQGTGA. The ends were cut back, 5 bases at V and 3 bases at J, with 13 bases in the middle. The CDR3 runs to 14 residues. The CDR3 region has the DNA TGTGCCAGCAGCCCGGATGGAGGCGACACTGAAGCTTTCTTT. As protein: CASSPDGGDTEAFF.

This CDR3 is CSALTEQGAGEKLFF. Here the CDR3 DNA reads TGCAGTGCTTTGACCGAACAGGGGGCGGGTGAAAAACTGTTTTTT. The chain combines TRBV20-1 with TRBJ1-4, with TRBD1 matching over 9 bases. V lost 5 bases, J lost 7 bases, and 11 bases stayed unmatched. Looked up from germline, CDR1 is DFQATT and CDR2 is SNEGSKA (reference sequence). This CDR3 is built from 15 residues.

This clonotype was counted a few times. The CDR3 DNA sequence: TGTGCCAGCAGCGAATTTATCTACAATGAGCAGTTCTTC. Translated, it gives CASSEFIYNEQFF. J is TRBJ2-1 and V is TRBV7-9; D gene ambiguous. Trimming shortened V by 5 bases and J by 3 bases, and 8 bases separated the two germline ends. Per the germline V gene, CDR1 is SEHNR and CDR2 is FQNEAQ (reference sequence). The CDR3 runs to 13 residues.

J is TRBJ2-3 and V is TRBV12-3 or TRBV12-4; 7 bases map to TRBD1. The CDR3 contains 15 residues. V was pared by 3 bases and J by 1 base, with 4 bases of the junction left unmatched. CDR3 in DNA: TGTGCCAGCAGTTTGAGAGGACAGGGCACAGATACGCAGTATTTT. As protein: CASSLRGQGTDTQYF.